This TCR beta chain was sequenced in a study of CD8 T cells in ankylosing spondylitis (TCRdb year 2017). Looking at the study overall: The study set out to find disease-linked TCR variants by profiling T cell receptor beta repertoires in ankylosing spondylitis patients and healthy donors. The full study cohort comprised 25 ankylosing spondylitis patients and 85 to 120 healthy donors. Peripheral blood was sampled, and synovial fluid was additionally collected from ankylosing spondylitis patients. Results the study describes overall, beyond this receptor: A TCR beta motif made up of several highly homologous amino acid variants appeared to be characteristic of blood from ankylosing spondylitis patients. Some TCR beta motif variants had previously been reported in synovial fluid and blood of reactive arthritis patients, which suggested common disease-initiation mechanisms. The disease-linked clones had a CD8+ phenotype and were found at relatively low frequencies in peripheral blood. According to the report, matched synovial fluid samples from ankylosing spondylitis patients were significantly enriched for the disease-linked clones.

Taken from cysteine to phenylalanine, the CDR3 has 14 residues. The kept DNA is CDR3 alone, 42 bases in frame from the first base. The trim is 7 bases for V and 6 bases for J, with a gap of 16 bases between the germline ends. TCRdb shows the sequencer as Illumina HiSeq 2500. Quantitative 5'-RACE with molecular barcodes was the method used to prepare the TCR beta libraries. On the study's bioinformatics: Disease-linked TCR variants were identified with a new computational method built on a probabilistic model of VDJ rearrangement. The public reads were run again by TCRdb, first through fastp at Q25 and then through MiXCR, and only productive beta chains were kept. CDR3 protein duplicates are merged, each entry listing the most common genes and DNA. TCRdb's processing, not the authors' own work, is the source of the V and J calls. Here the sample has around 150,000 distinct CDR3 sequences; more than 9% occur a single time. Of the sample, 25% to 30% is held by the ten largest clones.

This clonotype was seen a few times. What this receptor recognizes is not known. No much larger clonotype is one base removed from it; base qualities were not supplied. The sequencing sample was made of blood, either unsorted or a sorted T cell fraction (not recorded which). The receptor chain draws on TRBV12-3 or TRBV12-4 and TRBJ2-1, with TRBD1 perhaps the D gene, on 6 matching bases. This receptor was taken from a male donor with ankylosing spondylitis or in good health (not recorded which). The DNA reads TGTGCCAGCATACAGGGAGTTTCGGGCAATGAGCAGTTCTTC. The resulting protein is CASIQGVSGNEQFF.